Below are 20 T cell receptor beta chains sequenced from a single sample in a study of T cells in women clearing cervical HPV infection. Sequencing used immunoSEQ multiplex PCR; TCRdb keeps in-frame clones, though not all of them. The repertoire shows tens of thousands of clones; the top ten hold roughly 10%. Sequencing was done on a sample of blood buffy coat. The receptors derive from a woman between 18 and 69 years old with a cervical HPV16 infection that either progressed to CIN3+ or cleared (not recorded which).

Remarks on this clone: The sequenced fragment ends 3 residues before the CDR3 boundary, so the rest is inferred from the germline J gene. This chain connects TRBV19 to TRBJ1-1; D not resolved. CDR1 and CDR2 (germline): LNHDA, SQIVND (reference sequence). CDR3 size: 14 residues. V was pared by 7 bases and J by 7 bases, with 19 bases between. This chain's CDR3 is CASIEKSNPLEAFF. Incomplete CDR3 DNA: TGTGCCAGTATTGAAAAAAGCAACCCCCTTGAA. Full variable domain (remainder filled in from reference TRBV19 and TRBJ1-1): DGGITQSPKYLFRKEGQNVTLSCEQNLNHDAMYWYRQDPGQGLRLIYYSQIVNDFQKGDIAEGYSVSREKKESFPLTVTSAQKNPTAFYLCASIEKSNPLEAFFGQGTRLTVV.

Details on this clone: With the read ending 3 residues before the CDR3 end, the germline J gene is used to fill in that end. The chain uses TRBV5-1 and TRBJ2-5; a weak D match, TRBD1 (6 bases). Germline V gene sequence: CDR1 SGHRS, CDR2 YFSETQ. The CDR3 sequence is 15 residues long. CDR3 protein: CASSLVGTLKDTQYF. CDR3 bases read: TGCGCCAGCAGCCTAGTCGGGACACTGAAGGATACC.

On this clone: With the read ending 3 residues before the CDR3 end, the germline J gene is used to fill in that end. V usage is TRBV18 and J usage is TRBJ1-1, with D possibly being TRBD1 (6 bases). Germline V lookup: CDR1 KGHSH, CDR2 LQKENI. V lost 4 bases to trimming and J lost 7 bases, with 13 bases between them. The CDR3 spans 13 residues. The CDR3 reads CASSQGGRSEAFF. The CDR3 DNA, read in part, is TGTGCCAGCTCACAAGGGGGAAGGAGTGAA.

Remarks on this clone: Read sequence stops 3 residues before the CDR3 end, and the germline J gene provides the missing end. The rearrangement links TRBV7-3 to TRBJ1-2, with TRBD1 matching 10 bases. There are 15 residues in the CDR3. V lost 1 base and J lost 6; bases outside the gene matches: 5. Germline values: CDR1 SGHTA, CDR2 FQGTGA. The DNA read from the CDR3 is TGTGCCAGCAGCTTAAATGGGACAGGGGTCAATGGC. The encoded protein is CASSLNGTGVNG. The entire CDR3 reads CASSLNGTGVNGYTF.

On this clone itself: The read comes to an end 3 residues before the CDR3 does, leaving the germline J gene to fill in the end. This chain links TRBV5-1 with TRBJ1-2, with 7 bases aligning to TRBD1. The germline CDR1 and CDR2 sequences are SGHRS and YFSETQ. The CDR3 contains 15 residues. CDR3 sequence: CASSSTWDSLKGYTF. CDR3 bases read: TGCGCCAGCAGCTCAACATGGGACAGCCTCAAGGGC.

The CDR3 spells CASREQSNEKLFF. The CDR3 bases that were read are TGTGCCAGCAGAGAACAGAGTAATGAAAAA. The chain joins TRBV7-2 to TRBJ1-4, with D uncertain. The read terminates 3 residues before the CDR3 end, so the remaining end is supplied by the germline J gene. The CDR3 loop spans 13 amino acids. Germline V gene sequence: CDR1 SGHTA, CDR2 FQGNSA. V was shortened by 6 bases and J by 4 bases, with 9 bases between the two germline ends.

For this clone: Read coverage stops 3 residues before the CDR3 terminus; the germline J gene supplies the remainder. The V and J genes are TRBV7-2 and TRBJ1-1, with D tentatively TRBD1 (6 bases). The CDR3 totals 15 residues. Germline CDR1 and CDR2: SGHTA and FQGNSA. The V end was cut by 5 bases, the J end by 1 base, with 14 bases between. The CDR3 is CASSLVGGANTEAFF. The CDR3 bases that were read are TGTGCCAGCAGCCTAGTAGGGGGGGCGAACACTGAA.

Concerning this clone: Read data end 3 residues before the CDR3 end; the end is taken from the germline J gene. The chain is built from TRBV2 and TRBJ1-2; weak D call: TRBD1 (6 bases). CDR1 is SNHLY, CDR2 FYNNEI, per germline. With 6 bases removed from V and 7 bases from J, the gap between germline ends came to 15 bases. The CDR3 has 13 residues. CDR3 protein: CASRGGGSGGYTF. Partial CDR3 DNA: TGTGCCAGCAGAGGGGGGGGCTCCGGTGGC.

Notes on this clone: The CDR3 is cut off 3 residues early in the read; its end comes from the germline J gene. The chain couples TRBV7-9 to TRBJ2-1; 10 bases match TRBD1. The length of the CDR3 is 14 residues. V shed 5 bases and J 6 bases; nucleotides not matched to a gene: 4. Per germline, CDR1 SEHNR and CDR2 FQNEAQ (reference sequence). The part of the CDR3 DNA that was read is TGTGCCAGCAGCACCGGGACAGGGGCCAATGAG. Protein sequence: CASSTGTGANE. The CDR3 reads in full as CASSTGTGANEQFF. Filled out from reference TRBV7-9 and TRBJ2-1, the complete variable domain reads DTGVSQNPRHKITKRGQNVTFRCDPISEHNRLYWYRQTLGQGPEFLTYFQNEAQLEKSRLLSDRFSAERPKGSFSTLEIQRTEQGDSAMYLCASSTGTGANEQFFGPGTRLTVL.

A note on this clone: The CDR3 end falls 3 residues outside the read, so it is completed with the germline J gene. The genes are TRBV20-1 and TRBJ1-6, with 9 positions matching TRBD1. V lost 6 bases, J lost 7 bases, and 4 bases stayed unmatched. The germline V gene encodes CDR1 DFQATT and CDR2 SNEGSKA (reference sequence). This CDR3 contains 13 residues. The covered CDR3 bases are TGCAGTGCCCCACAGGGGGCGAATTCACCC. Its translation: CSAPQGANSP. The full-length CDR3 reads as CSAPQGANSPLHF.

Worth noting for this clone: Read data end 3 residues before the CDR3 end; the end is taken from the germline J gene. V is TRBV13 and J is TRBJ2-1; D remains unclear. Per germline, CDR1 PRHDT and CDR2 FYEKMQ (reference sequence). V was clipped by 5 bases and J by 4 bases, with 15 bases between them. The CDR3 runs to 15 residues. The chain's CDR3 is CASSTPNGPYNEQFF. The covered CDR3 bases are TGTGCCAGCAGCACCCCCAATGGCCCGTACAATGAG.

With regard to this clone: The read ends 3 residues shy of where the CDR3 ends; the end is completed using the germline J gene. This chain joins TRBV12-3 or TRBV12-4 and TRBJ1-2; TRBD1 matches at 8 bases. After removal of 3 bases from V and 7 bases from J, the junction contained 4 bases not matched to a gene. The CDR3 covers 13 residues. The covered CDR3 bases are TGTGCCAGCAGTTTGGGCAGGGGGCCTGGC. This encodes CASSLGRGPG. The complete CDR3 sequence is CASSLGRGPGYTF.

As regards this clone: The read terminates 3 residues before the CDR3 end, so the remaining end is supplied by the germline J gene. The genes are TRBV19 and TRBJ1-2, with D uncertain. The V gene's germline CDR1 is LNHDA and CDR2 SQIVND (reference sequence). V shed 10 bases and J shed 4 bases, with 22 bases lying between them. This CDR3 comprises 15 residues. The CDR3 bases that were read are TGTGCCACTCTCCCGGGCCTTACTAGGCGCTATGGC. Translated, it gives CATLPGLTRRYG. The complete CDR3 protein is CATLPGLTRRYGYTF.

CDR3 amino acids: CASSIVKGYTGTEAFF. Partial CDR3 DNA: TGTGCCAGTAGTATAGTAAAGGGGTATACTGGCACTGAA. The J gene is TRBJ1-1, the V gene TRBV19; TRBD1 is a possible D gene (5 bases). The CDR3 is cut off 3 residues early in the read; its end comes from the germline J gene. V was trimmed by 1 base and J by 4 bases, leaving 16 bases between them. Germline lookup yields CDR1 LNHDA and CDR2 SQIVND (reference sequence). The CDR3 length is 16 residues.

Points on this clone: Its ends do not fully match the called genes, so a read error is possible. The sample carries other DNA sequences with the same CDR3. CDR3 region: CAIRAGVGNTIYF. The CDR3 bases that were read are TGTGCCATCAGAGCCGGGGTTGGAAACACT. J is TRBJ1-3 and V is TRBV10-3; D is unclear. The read terminates 3 residues ahead of where the CDR3 ends, so the germline J gene completes it. The germline V gene encodes CDR1 ENHRY and CDR2 SYGVKD. CDR3 length equals 13 residues.

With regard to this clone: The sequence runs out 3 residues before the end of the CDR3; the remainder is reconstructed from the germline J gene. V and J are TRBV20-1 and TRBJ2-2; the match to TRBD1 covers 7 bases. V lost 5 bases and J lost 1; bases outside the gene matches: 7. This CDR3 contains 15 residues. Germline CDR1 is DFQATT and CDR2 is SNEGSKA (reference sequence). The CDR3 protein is CSAPRQGGNTGELFF. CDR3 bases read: TGCAGTGCTCCCAGACAGGGCGGGAACACCGGGGAG.

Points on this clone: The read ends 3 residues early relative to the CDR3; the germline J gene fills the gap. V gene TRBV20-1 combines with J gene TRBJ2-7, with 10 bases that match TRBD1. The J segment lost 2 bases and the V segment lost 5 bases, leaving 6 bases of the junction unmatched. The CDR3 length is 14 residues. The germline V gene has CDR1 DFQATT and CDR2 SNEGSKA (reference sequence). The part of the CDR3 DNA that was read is TGCAGTGCTGACCCGGGACAGGGGACCTACGAG. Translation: CSADPGQGTYE. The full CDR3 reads CSADPGQGTYEQYF.

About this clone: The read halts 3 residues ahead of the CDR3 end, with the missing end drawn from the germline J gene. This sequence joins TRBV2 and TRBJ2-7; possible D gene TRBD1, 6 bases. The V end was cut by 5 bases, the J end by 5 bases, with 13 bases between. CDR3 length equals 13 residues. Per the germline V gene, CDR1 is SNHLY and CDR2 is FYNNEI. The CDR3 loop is CASSPGQTNEQYF. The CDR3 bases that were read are TGTGCCAGCAGTCCCGGACAGACTAACGAG.

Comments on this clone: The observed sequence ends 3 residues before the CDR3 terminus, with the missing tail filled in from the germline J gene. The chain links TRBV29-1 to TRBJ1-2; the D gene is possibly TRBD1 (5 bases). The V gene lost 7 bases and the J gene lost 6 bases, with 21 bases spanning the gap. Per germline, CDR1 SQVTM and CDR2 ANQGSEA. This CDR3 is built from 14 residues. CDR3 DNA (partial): TGCAGCGCTACCATCGCTGGCAGGGAGCATGGC. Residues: CSATIAGREHG. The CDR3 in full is CSATIAGREHGYTF.

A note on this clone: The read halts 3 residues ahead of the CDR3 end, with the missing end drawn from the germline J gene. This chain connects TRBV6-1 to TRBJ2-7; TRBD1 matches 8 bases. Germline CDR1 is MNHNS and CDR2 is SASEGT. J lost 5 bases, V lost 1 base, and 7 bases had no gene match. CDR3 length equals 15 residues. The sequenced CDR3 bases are TGTGCCAGCAGTGAAGTTGGAGACAGGGGCGACGAG. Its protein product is CASSEVGDRGDE. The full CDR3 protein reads CASSEVGDRGDEQYF.